This T cell receptor (beta chain) was observed in a study of PD-1 blockade in mismatch repair-deficient tumors. Overall study findings and caveats: After pembrolizumab, tumor-resident clones rose rapidly, then generally contracted before radiologic responses.

Of note for this clone: The antigen is undetermined.

Every patient had mismatch repair deficiency by PCR or immunohistochemistry. This CDR3 contains 16 residues. The germline V gene encodes CDR1 SGHRS and CDR2 YFSETQ. Trimming left V 1 base short and J 1 base short, with 14 bases between. The table came from immunoSEQ multiplex PCR; TCRdb's copy has only in-frame clones and leaves some out. Of roughly 120,000 clones in the sample, about nine tenths were seen once. The sequence derives from an adult with mismatch repair-deficient cancer. The gene calls are TRBV5-1 and TRBJ2-5, with D possibly matching TRBD2 (5 bases). Specimen: peripheral blood, collected 70 to 72 weeks after starting pembrolizumab. The CDR3 DNA reads TGCGCCAGCAGCTTGTTTTTGGGCGAGGGCCAAGAGACCCAGTACTTC. It translates to CASSLFLGEGQETQYF. Full variable domain (remainder filled in from reference TRBV5-1 and TRBJ2-5): KAGVTQTPRYLIKTRGQQVTLSCSPISGHRSVSWYQQTPGQGLQFLFEYFSETQRNKGNFPGRFSGRQFSNSRSEMNVSTLELGDSALYLCASSLFLGEGQETQYFGPGTRLLVL.